This passage covers 28 T cell receptor beta chains from one sample sequenced in a study of blood T cells in healthy people across ages. A second PCR of 7 to 11 cycles used a sample-barcoded 5' primer and a J-beta primer mix. TCRdb recomputed calls from the 5' RACE reads with MiXCR, one row per CDR3 protein. The sample records about 680,000 distinct CDR3 sequences, 45% to 50% being singletons. The specimen was blood. The receptors were sampled from a woman between 55 and 75 years old in good health.

The chain uses TRBV10-3 and TRBJ2-1; D is undetermined. This CDR3 contains 13 residues. Deletions cut 6 bases from V and 3 bases from J, with 9 bases between. Germline CDR1 and CDR2: ENHRY and SYGVKD. The CDR3 sequence is CAIRPLIYNEQFF. The CDR3 DNA is TGTGCCATCAGACCCCTTATCTACAATGAGCAGTTCTTC.

V gene TRBV2 combines with J gene TRBJ2-7; D is uncertain. CDR1 and CDR2 (germline): SNHLY, FYNNEI. Trimming took off 8 bases at V and 4 bases at J, with 9 bases between the two ends. The CDR3 sequence is 11 residues long. The CDR3 DNA sequence: TGTGCCAGCCGGCAAAGTTACGAGCAGTACTTC. Its translation is CASRQSYEQYF. Full variable domain (remainder filled in from reference TRBV2 and TRBJ2-7): EPEVTQTPSHQVTQMGQEVILRCVPISNHLYFYWYRQILGQKVEFLVSFYNNEISEKSEIFDDQFSVERPDGSNFTLKIRSTKLEDSAMYFCASRQSYEQYFGPGTRLTVT.

This clonotype was detected only a few times. This rearrangement joins TRBV29-1 to TRBJ2-1; D is perhaps TRBD2 (5 bases). Germline loops: CDR1 SQVTM, CDR2 ANQGSEA. The CDR3 loop spans 13 amino acids. V shed 6 bases and J shed 8 bases, with 17 bases lying between them. For the CDR3, the DNA is TGCAGCGTAGACGCTTGGGGAGCGGATGAGCAGTTCTTC. Translating it yields CSVDAWGADEQFF.

This clonotype appeared a few times. The J gene is TRBJ2-1, the V gene TRBV5-1; D gene ambiguous. This CDR3 contains 14 residues. The V gene's germline CDR1 is SGHRS and CDR2 YFSETQ. V dropped 4 bases and J dropped 7 bases, with 15 bases sitting between them. The CDR3 DNA follows: TGCGCCAGCAGCCGCCTAGTGATAAATAATGAGCAGTTCTTC. Translated: CASSRLVINNEQFF.

The sample holds a few counts of this clonotype. V and J are TRBV5-1 and TRBJ2-1, with no clear D. The CDR3 spans 12 residues. Germline V gene sequence: CDR1 SGHRS, CDR2 YFSETQ. Between the trimmed V and J ends, which lost 1 base and 6 bases, there was a span of 5 bases. CDR3 loop: CASSLSANEQFF. CDR3 DNA: TGCGCCAGCAGCTTGTCGGCCAATGAGCAGTTCTTC.

This clonotype showed up just a few times. In DNA, the CDR3 is TGTGCCAGCAGCGTGTCCACCGGGGAGCTGTTTTTT. Translation: CASSVSTGELFF. The V call is TRBV9, the J call TRBJ2-2; D is unclear. Looked up from germline, CDR1 is SGDLS and CDR2 is YYNGEE. This CDR3 region has 12 residues. Trimming pared 2 bases from V and 4 bases from J, leaving 3 bases between.

This clonotype was observed a few times. The gene calls are TRBV7-2 and TRBJ1-2; TRBD1 agrees at 9 bases. Trimming cost V 5 bases and J 2 bases; bases outside gene matches: 3. This CDR3 contains 14 residues. Per the germline V gene, CDR1 is SGHTA and CDR2 is FQGNSA. The CDR3 region has the DNA TGTGCCAGCAGCACGGACAGGGGAAACTATGGCTACACCTTC. Amino acids: CASSTDRGNYGYTF.

The chain carries TRBV7-9 and TRBJ2-1, with 8 bases aligning to TRBD2. The length of the CDR3 is 18 residues. Trimming at V came to 7 bases and at J to 3 bases, leaving 17 bases not matched to a gene. Germline V gene lookup returns CDR1 SEHNR and CDR2 FQNEAQ (reference sequence). The CDR3 reads CASTLGLANGPLYNEQFF. CDR3 nucleotide sequence: TGTGCCAGCACCCTTGGACTAGCCAACGGACCCCTCTACAATGAGCAGTTCTTC.

The rearrangement joins TRBV4-2 to TRBJ2-5; a possible D gene is TRBD2 (6 bases). From germline, CDR1 is LGHNA and CDR2 YNFKEQ. The V gene lost 2 bases and the J gene lost 3 bases, with 10 bases spanning the gap. The CDR3 length is 14 residues. CDR3 region: CASSQTGGEETQYF. The CDR3 coding sequence is TGTGCCAGCAGCCAAACGGGCGGGGAAGAGACCCAGTACTTC.

In nucleotides, the CDR3 is TGCAGTGCCAATGAAGCTTTCTTT. Amino acids: CSANEAFF. The chain has TRBV20-1 and TRBJ1-1, with no clear D. The CDR3 totals 8 residues. The V gene's germline CDR1 is DFQATT and CDR2 SNEGSKA (reference sequence). V lost 6 bases to trimming and J lost 7 bases, with 3 bases between them.

The chain employs TRBV4-2 and TRBJ2-3; 12 nucleotides line up with TRBD2. Looked up from germline, CDR1 is LGHNA and CDR2 is YNFKEQ. V shed 0 bases and J 2 bases; nucleotides not matched to a gene: 6. The CDR3 is made up of 18 amino acids. The CDR3 DNA follows: TGTGCCAGCAGCCAAGATCTAGCGGGAGGGCCAAACACAGATACGCAGTATTTT. As protein: CASSQDLAGGPNTDTQYF.

This clonotype was detected only a few times. This chain links TRBV9 with TRBJ2-1; possible D gene TRBD1, 6 bases. Near its end, the DNA agrees better with TRBJ2-7, so the J call may be wrong. The CDR3 consists of 17 residues. The germline V gene encodes CDR1 SGDLS and CDR2 YYNGEE. CDR3 nucleotides: TGTGCCAGCAGCGTATCAGGGACAACCAACTCCTACAATGAGCAGTACTTC. Translated, it gives CASSVSGTTNSYNEQYF.

This chain uses TRBV27 with TRBJ2-7; TRBD2 aligns across 10 bases. V lost 5 bases, J lost 2 bases, and 9 bases stayed unmatched. The CDR3 contains 16 residues. Germline V CDR1 and CDR2: MNHEY, SMNVEV (reference sequence). The CDR3 DNA reads as TGTGCCAGCAGTATTAAAACTAGCGGGGCGACCTACGAGCAGTACTTC. Translation: CASSIKTSGATYEQYF.

In this sample, this clonotype turned up a few times. The rearrangement joins TRBV20-1 to TRBJ2-3, with 14 positions matching TRBD2. The V gene end was trimmed by 8 bases and the J gene end by 5 bases; junction bases not matched to a gene: 9. The germline CDR1 and CDR2 sequences are DFQATT and SNEGSKA (reference sequence). The CDR3 is 15 amino acids. This CDR3 reads CSKTGTSGSIDTQYF. The CDR3 coding sequence is TGCAGTAAGACCGGGACTAGCGGGAGTATAGATACGCAGTATTTT.

The rearrangement uses TRBV6-1 and TRBJ2-4; 12 bases are a match to TRBD1. The CDR3 spans 18 residues. With 6 bases clipped from V and 1 base from J, the junction kept 10 bases outside the gene matches. Germline CDR1 MNHNS, CDR2 SASEGT. CDR3 bases: TGTGCCAGCAGCTCCGGGACAGGGGGCAGCGGGGCCAAAAACATTCAGTACTTC. Its protein product is CASSSGTGGSGAKNIQYF.

V gene TRBV20-1 combines with J gene TRBJ1-2, with D unresolved. The V and J ends lost 3 bases and 8 bases respectively, with 10 bases between them. Germline-derived CDR1 and CDR2 are DFQATT and SNEGSKA (reference sequence). The CDR3 length is 11 residues. CDR3 sequence reads: CSASLSEGYTF. The DNA for the CDR3 is TGCAGTGCTAGTCTCTCGGAAGGCTACACCTTC.

This clonotype has ten or more counts. This chain links TRBV28 with TRBJ2-1; D uncertain. The germline V and J ends were trimmed by 2 bases and 0 bases, with 8 bases remaining between them. The CDR3 spans 15 residues. Germline CDR1 and CDR2: MDHEN and SYDVKM. In nucleotides, the CDR3 is TGTGCCAGCAGTTTACCCCCCCCCTCCTACAATGAGCAGTTCTTC. This translates into CASSLPPPSYNEQFF.

The V and J genes are TRBV6-6 and TRBJ2-7; the D gene is possibly TRBD2 (6 bases). Trimming cost V 5 bases and J 3 bases, with 17 bases left between them. The germline CDR1 and CDR2 sequences are MNHNY and SVGAGI (reference sequence). There are 15 residues in the CDR3. The CDR3 reads CASSTISGSFYEQYF. CDR3 DNA sequence: TGTGCCAGCAGTACTATTTCCGGGAGTTTCTACGAGCAGTACTTC.

This clonotype was detected a few times. The J gene is TRBJ1-2, the V gene TRBV6-5; D is possibly TRBD1 (6 bases). Germline V gene lookup returns CDR1 MNHEY and CDR2 SVGAGI. The CDR3 contains 16 residues. V was pared by 7 bases and J by 1 base, with 19 bases between. The CDR3 loop reads CASTYSARGLNYGYTF. Written as DNA, the CDR3 is TGTGCCAGCACCTACTCGGCACGGGGGCTTAACTATGGCTACACCTTC.

The chain recombines TRBV27 with TRBJ2-5, with D uncertain. The CDR3 runs 14 residues. Germline V gene sequence: CDR1 MNHEY, CDR2 SMNVEV (reference sequence). V was pared by 4 bases and J by 11 bases, with 20 bases between. The CDR3 nucleotides are TGTGCCAGCAGTTCTAGTAACTCCTACAATGAGCAGTACTTC. Amino acids: CASSSSNSYNEQYF.

The V call is TRBV6-5, the J call TRBJ2-5; D may correspond to TRBD1 or TRBD2 (5 bases each). This CDR3 has 15 residues. Germline CDR1 is MNHEY and CDR2 is SVGAGI. With 2 bases removed from V and 3 bases from J, the gap between germline ends came to 13 bases. CDR3 sequence (DNA): TGTGCCAGCAGTTACAGACGGGACCGAGAAGAGACCCAGTACTTC. Translation: CASSYRRDREETQYF.

This sequence joins TRBV29-1 and TRBJ2-7, with D maybe TRBD2 (6 bases). Germline CDR1 reads SQVTM; CDR2 reads ANQGSEA. Trimming took 4 bases from V and 0 from J, leaving 16 bases between them. CDR3 size: 15 residues. The CDR3 loop is CSVVGPGVGSYEQYF. CDR3 sequence (DNA): TGCAGCGTTGTGGGACCGGGAGTGGGCTCCTACGAGCAGTACTTC.

V gene TRBV27 combines with J gene TRBJ1-5; D gene unclear. CDR3 length: 13 amino acids. CDR1 and CDR2 from the germline V gene are MNHEY and SMNVEV (reference sequence). Trimming removed 3 bases from V and 3 bases from J, with 6 bases in between. The CDR3 nucleotides read TGTGCCAGCAGTTTCGGCTACAATCAGCCCCAGCATTTT. It is translated as CASSFGYNQPQHF.

Turning to this clonotype: This may stem from a read error, because a much larger clone lies one nucleotide away. The chain links TRBV5-1 to TRBJ2-1; maybe TRBD1 (6 bases). Germline V gives CDR1 SGHRS, CDR2 YFSETQ. The CDR3 contains 13 residues. V was shortened by 3 bases and J by 9 bases, with 13 bases between the two germline ends. The CDR3 nucleotides are TGCGCCAGCAGCTGGGGGCCCAGCGGTGAGCAGTTCTTC. Translating it yields CASSWGPSGEQFF.

This clonotype appeared a few times. The chain combines TRBV15 with TRBJ2-7, with D perhaps TRBD1 (5 bases). V lost 0 bases and J 5 bases, leaving 14 bases between the germline ends. The germline CDR1 and CDR2 sequences are LNHNV and YYDKDF (reference sequence). CDR3 length equals 15 residues. CDR3 region: CATSRDSQGYDEQYF. The CDR3, as DNA: TGTGCCACCAGCAGAGATTCCCAGGGTTACGACGAGCAGTACTTC.

V usage is TRBV29-1 and J usage is TRBJ1-1; TRBD1 is a possible D gene (5 bases). V was cut by 6 bases and J by 3 bases, with 14 bases left in between. The germline CDR1 and CDR2 sequences are SQVTM and ANQGSEA. This CDR3 comprises 13 residues. CDR3 sequence (DNA): TGCAGCGTATCTGGGGCGGGGGACACTGAAGCTTTCTTT. Translating gives CSVSGAGDTEAFF.

This clonotype was seen ten or more times. The chain has TRBV12-3 or TRBV12-4 and TRBJ2-3, with 8 bases matching TRBD2. This CDR3 comprises 18 residues. Losses at the gene ends were 7 bases for V and 3 bases for J; bases not matched to a gene: 18. The CDR3 reads CASTPPVREGLRTDTQYF. CDR3 nucleotides: TGTGCCAGCACTCCCCCGGTACGGGAGGGCCTTAGAACAGATACGCAGTATTTT.

This clonotype was detected only a few times. The chain carries TRBV6-6 and TRBJ2-6; unclear D gene. This CDR3 has 14 amino acids. CDR1 is MNHNY and CDR2 is SVGAGI in the germline V gene (reference sequence). Trimming pared 6 bases from V and 0 bases from J, leaving 6 bases between. The CDR3 region has the DNA TGTGCCAGCAGGCGGTCCTCTGGGGCCAACGTCCTGACTTTC. Its protein product is CASRRSSGANVLTF.